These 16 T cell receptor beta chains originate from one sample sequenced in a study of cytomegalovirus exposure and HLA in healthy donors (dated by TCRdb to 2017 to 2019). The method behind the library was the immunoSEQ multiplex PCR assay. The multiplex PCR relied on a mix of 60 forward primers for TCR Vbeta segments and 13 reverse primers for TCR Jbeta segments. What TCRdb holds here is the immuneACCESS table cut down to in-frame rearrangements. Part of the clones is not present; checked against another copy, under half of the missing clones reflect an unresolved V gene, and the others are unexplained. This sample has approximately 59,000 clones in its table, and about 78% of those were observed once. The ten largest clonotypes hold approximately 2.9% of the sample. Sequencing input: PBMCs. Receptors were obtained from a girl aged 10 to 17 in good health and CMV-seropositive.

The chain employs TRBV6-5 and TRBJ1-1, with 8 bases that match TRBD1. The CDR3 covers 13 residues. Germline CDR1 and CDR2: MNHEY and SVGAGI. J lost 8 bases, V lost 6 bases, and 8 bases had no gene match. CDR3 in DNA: TGTGCCAGCAGCCCCCCAGGGGGCTTGGAAGCTTTCTTT. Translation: CASSPPGGLEAFF.

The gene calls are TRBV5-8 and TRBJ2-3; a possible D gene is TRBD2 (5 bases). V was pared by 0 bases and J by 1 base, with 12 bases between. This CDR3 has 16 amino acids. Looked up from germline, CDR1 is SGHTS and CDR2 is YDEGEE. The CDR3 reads CASSLEVGVRTDTQYF. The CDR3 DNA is TGTGCCAGCAGCTTGGAGGTGGGAGTACGCACAGATACGCAGTATTTT.

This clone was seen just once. The CDR3 sequence: CASSATTRLNIQYF. The CDR3 DNA sequence: TGTGCCAGCAGTGCAACGACTAGGTTAAACATTCAGTACTTC. J is TRBJ2-4 and V is TRBV2, with D tentatively TRBD2 (6 bases). The germline V and J ends were trimmed by 4 bases and 6 bases, with 13 bases remaining between them. Germline loops: CDR1 SNHLY, CDR2 FYNNEI. The CDR3 has 14 amino acids. Full variable domain (remainder filled in from reference TRBV2 and TRBJ2-4): EPEVTQTPSHQVTQMGQEVILRCVPISNHLYFYWYRQILGQKVEFLVSFYNNEISEKSEIFDDQFSVERPDGSNFTLKIRSTKLEDSAMYFCASSATTRLNIQYFGAGTRLSVL.

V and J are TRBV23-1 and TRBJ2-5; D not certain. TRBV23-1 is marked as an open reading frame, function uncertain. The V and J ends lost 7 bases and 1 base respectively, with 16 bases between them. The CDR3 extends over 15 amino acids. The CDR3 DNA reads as TGCGCCAGCACTAATGTGGGTGGAGTCCAAGAGACCCAGTACTTC. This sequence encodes CASTNVGGVQETQYF.

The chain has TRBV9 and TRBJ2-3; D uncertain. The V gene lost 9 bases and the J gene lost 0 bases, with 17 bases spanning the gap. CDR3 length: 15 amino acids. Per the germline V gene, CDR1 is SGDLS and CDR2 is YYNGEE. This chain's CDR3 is CATANSVTSTDTQYF. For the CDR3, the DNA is TGTGCCACCGCCAACTCGGTCACCAGCACAGATACGCAGTATTTT.

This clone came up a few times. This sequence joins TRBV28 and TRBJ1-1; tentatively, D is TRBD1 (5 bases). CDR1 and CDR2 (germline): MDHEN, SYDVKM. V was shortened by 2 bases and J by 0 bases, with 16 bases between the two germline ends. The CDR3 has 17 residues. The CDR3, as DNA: TGTGCCAGCAGTTTACTAAAGACAGTAATTATGAACACTGAAGCTTTCTTT. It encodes CASSLLKTVIMNTEAFF. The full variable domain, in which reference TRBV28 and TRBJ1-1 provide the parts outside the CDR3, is DVKVTQSSRYLVKRTGEKVFLECVQDMDHENMFWYRQDPGLGLRLIYFSYDVKMKEKGDIPEGYSVSREKKERFSLILESASTNQTSMYLCASSLLKTVIMNTEAFFGQGTRLTVV.

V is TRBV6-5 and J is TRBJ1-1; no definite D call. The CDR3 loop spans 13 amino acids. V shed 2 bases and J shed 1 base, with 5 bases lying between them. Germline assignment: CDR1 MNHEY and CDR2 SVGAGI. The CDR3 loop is CASSYQANTEAFF. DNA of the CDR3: TGTGCCAGCAGTTACCAGGCGAACACTGAAGCTTTCTTT.

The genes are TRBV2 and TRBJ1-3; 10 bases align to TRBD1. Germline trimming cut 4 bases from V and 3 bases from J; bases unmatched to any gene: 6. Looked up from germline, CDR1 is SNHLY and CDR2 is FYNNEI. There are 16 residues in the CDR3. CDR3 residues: CASSAGTGAGGNTIYF. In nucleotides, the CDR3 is TGTGCCAGCAGTGCCGGGACAGGGGCTGGTGGAAACACCATATATTTT.

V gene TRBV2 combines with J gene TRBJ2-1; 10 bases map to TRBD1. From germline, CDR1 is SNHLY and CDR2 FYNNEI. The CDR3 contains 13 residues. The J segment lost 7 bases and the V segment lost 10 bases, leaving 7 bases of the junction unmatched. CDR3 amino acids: CATKRDRGNEQFF. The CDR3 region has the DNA TGTGCCACTAAACGGGACAGGGGAAATGAGCAGTTCTTC.

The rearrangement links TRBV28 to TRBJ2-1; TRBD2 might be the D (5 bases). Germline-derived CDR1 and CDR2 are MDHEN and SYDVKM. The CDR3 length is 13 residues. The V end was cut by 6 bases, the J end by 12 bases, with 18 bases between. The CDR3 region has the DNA TGTGCCAGCAGACCCTTTACGGGGTTGGGGCAGTTCTTC. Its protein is CASRPFTGLGQFF.

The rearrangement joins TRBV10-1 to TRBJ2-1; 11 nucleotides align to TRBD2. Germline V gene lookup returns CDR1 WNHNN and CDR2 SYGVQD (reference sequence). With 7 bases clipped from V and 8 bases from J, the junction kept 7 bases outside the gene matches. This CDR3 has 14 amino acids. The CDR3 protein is CASKGTSGGDEQFF. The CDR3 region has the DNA TGCGCCAGCAAGGGGACTAGCGGTGGAGATGAGCAGTTCTTC.

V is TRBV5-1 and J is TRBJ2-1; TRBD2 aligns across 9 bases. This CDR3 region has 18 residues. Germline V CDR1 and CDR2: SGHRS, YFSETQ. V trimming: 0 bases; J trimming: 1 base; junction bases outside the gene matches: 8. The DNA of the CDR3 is TGCGCCAGCAGCTTGGCCGGGCGAGCGGGAGGTTCCTACAATGAGCAGTTCTTC. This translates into CASSLAGRAGGSYNEQFF.

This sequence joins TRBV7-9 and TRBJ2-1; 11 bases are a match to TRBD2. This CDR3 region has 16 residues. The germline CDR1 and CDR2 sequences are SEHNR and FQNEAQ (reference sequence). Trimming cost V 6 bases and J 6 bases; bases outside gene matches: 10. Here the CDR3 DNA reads TGTGCCAGCAGACCAGGACTAGCGGGCGGGGGCAATGAGCAGTTCTTC. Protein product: CASRPGLAGGGNEQFF.

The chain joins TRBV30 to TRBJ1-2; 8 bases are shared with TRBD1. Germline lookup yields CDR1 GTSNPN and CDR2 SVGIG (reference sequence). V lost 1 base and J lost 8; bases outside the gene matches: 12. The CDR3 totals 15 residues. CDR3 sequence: CAWSDLGQENYGYTF. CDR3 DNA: TGTGCCTGGAGTGATCTGGGACAGGAGAATTACGGCTACACCTTC.

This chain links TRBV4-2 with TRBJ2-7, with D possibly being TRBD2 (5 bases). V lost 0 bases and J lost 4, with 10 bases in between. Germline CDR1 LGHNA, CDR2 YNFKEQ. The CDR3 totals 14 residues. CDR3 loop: CASSQDELGYEQYF. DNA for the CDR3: TGTGCCAGCAGCCAAGATGAACTAGGGTACGAGCAGTACTTC.

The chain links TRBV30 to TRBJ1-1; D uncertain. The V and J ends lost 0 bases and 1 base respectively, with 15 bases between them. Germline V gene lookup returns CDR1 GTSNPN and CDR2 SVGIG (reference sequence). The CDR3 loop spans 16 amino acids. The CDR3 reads CAWSVPGSRTNTEAFF. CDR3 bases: TGTGCCTGGAGTGTACCGGGATCGAGGACGAACACTGAAGCTTTCTTT.